Each of the 17 T cell receptor beta chains below was sequenced from the same sample in a study of radiation and T cells in renal cell carcinoma. Sequencing was performed with immunoSEQ multiplex PCR; in TCRdb, only in-frame clones are kept and a portion is missing. The table includes around 94,000 clones, around 81% detected once. This sample's time point: blood 4 weeks post-SBRT, at nephrectomy. Documented treatment: 15 Gy SBRT to primary tumor, nephrectomy 4 weeks later. The source material was blood, sampled from a patient whose treatment included radiotherapy and nephrectomy. These TCRs come from a man in his fifties or sixties with renal cell carcinoma.

The J gene is TRBJ2-5, the V gene TRBV19; 12 bases line up with TRBD2. Germline loops: CDR1 LNHDA, CDR2 SQIVND (reference sequence). V shed 6 bases and J 1 base; nucleotides not matched to a gene: 3. This CDR3 has 15 amino acids. CDR3 in DNA: TGTGCCAGTAGAAGGACTAGCGGGATCCAAGAGACCCAGTACTTC. Its translation: CASRRTSGIQETQYF.

The chain couples TRBV9 to TRBJ2-5; tentative D call: TRBD2 (5 bases). The germline V and J ends were trimmed by 4 bases and 8 bases, with 18 bases remaining between them. Germline V gene data show CDR1 as SGDLS and CDR2 as YYNGEE. The CDR3 is 14 amino acids. The CDR3 region is CASSPTTSEGTQYF. The CDR3 DNA follows: TGTGCCAGCAGCCCAACAACTAGTGAAGGAACCCAGTACTTC.

The chain joins TRBV19 to TRBJ2-5, with 11 positions matching TRBD1. The germline V gene encodes CDR1 LNHDA and CDR2 SQIVND (reference sequence). Trimming cost V 6 bases and J 1 base; bases outside gene matches: 7. The CDR3 contains 16 residues. CDR3 amino acids: CASSDSGTGGQETQYF. DNA of the CDR3: TGTGCCAGTAGCGACTCCGGGACAGGGGGCCAAGAGACCCAGTACTTC.

This chain links TRBV4-2 with TRBJ2-1; TRBD2 agrees at 9 bases. CDR3 length: 15 amino acids. Germline assignment: CDR1 LGHNA and CDR2 YNFKEQ. V lost 2 bases and J lost 6; bases outside the gene matches: 5. The CDR3 here is CASSQSGGRFNEQFF. The DNA of the CDR3 is TGTGCCAGCAGCCAAAGCGGGGGGCGCTTCAATGAGCAGTTCTTC.

This clone appeared a single time. The chain couples TRBV28 to TRBJ2-3, with 7 bases lining up with TRBD2. The CDR3 is 15 residues long. The V segment lost 3 bases and the J segment 2 bases; nucleotides outside the gene matches: 5. Germline values: CDR1 MDHEN, CDR2 SYDVKM. The CDR3, as DNA: TGTGCCAGCAGTTTTGAGGGGAGGGACACAGATACGCAGTATTTT. It yields the protein CASSFEGRDTDTQYF.

The sample holds a few counts of this clone. The CDR3 DNA sequence: TGCGCCAGCAGCTTGAGGGGGATAGGGGAAAAACTGTTTTTT. This sequence encodes CASSLRGIGEKLFF. The rearrangement links TRBV5-1 to TRBJ1-4, with a possible D match to TRBD1 (6 bases). There are 14 residues in the CDR3. Germline-derived CDR1 and CDR2 are SGHRS and YFSETQ. The V end lost 1 base, the J end lost 8 bases, and 12 bases lay between the germline ends.

The chain recombines TRBV7-9 with TRBJ2-5; D uncertain. V gave up 5 bases and J gave up 1 base, with 2 bases separating them. Germline V gives CDR1 SEHNR, CDR2 FQNEAQ (reference sequence). The CDR3 extends over 11 amino acids. The CDR3 nucleotides read TGTGCCAGCAGCCCCCAAGAGACCCAGTACTTC. Amino acid sequence: CASSPQETQYF.

The chain couples TRBV5-4 to TRBJ2-1, with TRBD2 as a possible D gene (7 bases). Germline-derived CDR1 and CDR2 are SGHNT and YYREEE (reference sequence). The length of the CDR3 is 15 residues. Trimming removed 7 bases from V and 3 bases from J, with 17 bases in between. The CDR3 coding sequence is TGTGCCAGCTCGAAAGGGGGGGTGGACTACAATGAGCAGTTCTTC. Amino acids: CASSKGGVDYNEQFF.

This chain joins TRBV7-2 and TRBJ2-7, with 11 bases that match TRBD2. The germline CDR1 and CDR2 sequences are SGHTA and FQGNSA. The CDR3 runs 18 residues. With V trimmed by 5 bases and J by 4 bases, 16 bases remained unmatched. Here the CDR3 DNA reads TGTGCCAGCAGCCCGACGACCCGTAGCGGGGGGGCAGGGTACGAGCAGTACTTC. Translation gives CASSPTTRSGGAGYEQYF.

The CDR3 sequence: CASSPPRGIPYEQYF. The CDR3 nucleotides are TGTGCCAGCAGCCCCCCGCGTGGGATCCCCTACGAGCAGTACTTC. V is TRBV9 and J is TRBJ2-7; D call uncertain. Trimming shortened V by 4 bases and J by 2 bases, and 16 bases separated the two germline ends. The CDR3 is 15 residues long. Germline CDR1 reads SGDLS; CDR2 reads YYNGEE.

The table lists this clone with a count of one. The V call is TRBV27, the J call TRBJ1-1; no clear D gene. With 0 bases removed from V and 0 bases from J, the gap between germline ends came to 8 bases. CDR1 is MNHEY, CDR2 SMNVEV, per germline (reference sequence). CDR3 length: 15 amino acids. The CDR3 DNA is TGTGCCAGCAGTTTATCTGCGCTTCTGAACACTGAAGCTTTCTTT. Translating it yields CASSLSALLNTEAFF.

The chain has TRBV2 and TRBJ2-3; D gene uncertain. The CDR3 spans 14 residues. V gave up 2 bases and J gave up 1 base, with 7 bases separating them. Germline V gives CDR1 SNHLY, CDR2 FYNNEI. The CDR3 loop reads CASSERPGTDTQYF. For the CDR3, the DNA is TGTGCCAGCAGTGAAAGGCCCGGCACAGATACGCAGTATTTT.

V usage is TRBV6-1 and J usage is TRBJ2-1; possibly TRBD2 for D (7 bases). The CDR3 totals 15 residues. Trimming cost V 5 bases and J 4 bases, with 15 bases left between them. The V gene's germline CDR1 is MNHNS and CDR2 SASEGT. The CDR3 loop reads CASSRWGGRYNEQFF. The CDR3 DNA sequence: TGTGCCAGCAGTCGGTGGGGGGGCCGGTACAATGAGCAGTTCTTC.

This chain joins TRBV25-1 and TRBJ2-1; D not resolved. Germline V gene sequence: CDR1 MGHDK, CDR2 SYGVNS. V lost 2 bases and J 5 bases, leaving 10 bases between the germline ends. There are 14 residues in the CDR3. The CDR3 sequence: CASSERPANNEQFF. DNA of the CDR3: TGTGCCAGCAGTGAAAGGCCAGCAAACAATGAGCAGTTCTTC.

The chain carries TRBV5-1 and TRBJ1-1; 9 nucleotides agree with TRBD1. CDR3 length: 15 amino acids. V shed 4 bases, J shed 3 bases, and the junction held 7 bases outside the gene matches. Germline V CDR1 and CDR2: SGHRS, YFSETQ. The CDR3 loop is CASSLQGAEDTEAFF. The CDR3 nucleotides read TGCGCCAGCAGCCTACAGGGGGCTGAAGACACTGAAGCTTTCTTT. Variable domain in full (rest from reference TRBV5-1 and TRBJ1-1): KAGVTQTPRYLIKTRGQQVTLSCSPISGHRSVSWYQQTPGQGLQFLFEYFSETQRNKGNFPGRFSGRQFSNSRSEMNVSTLELGDSALYLCASSLQGAEDTEAFFGQGTRLTVV.

The gene calls are TRBV19 and TRBJ2-4, with D perhaps matching TRBD2 (8 bases). Between the trimmed V and J ends, which lost 7 bases and 7 bases, there was a span of 26 bases. This CDR3 has 17 amino acids. CDR1 LNHDA and CDR2 SQIVND come from the germline V gene (reference sequence). In DNA form, the CDR3 reads TGTGCCAGTACACCCACGGGGACTAGGACAGGTCGGAACATTCAGTACTTC. It encodes CASTPTGTRTGRNIQYF.

The rearrangement joins TRBV19 to TRBJ2-7; D may be TRBD2 (6 bases). The V end lost 3 bases, the J end lost 0 bases, and 15 bases lay between the germline ends. CDR3 length equals 16 residues. Germline assignment: CDR1 LNHDA and CDR2 SQIVND (reference sequence). As DNA, the CDR3 is TGTGCCAGTAGTATTATGCGGGACGCCGGCTCCTACGAGCAGTACTTC. Translated, it gives CASSIMRDAGSYEQYF.